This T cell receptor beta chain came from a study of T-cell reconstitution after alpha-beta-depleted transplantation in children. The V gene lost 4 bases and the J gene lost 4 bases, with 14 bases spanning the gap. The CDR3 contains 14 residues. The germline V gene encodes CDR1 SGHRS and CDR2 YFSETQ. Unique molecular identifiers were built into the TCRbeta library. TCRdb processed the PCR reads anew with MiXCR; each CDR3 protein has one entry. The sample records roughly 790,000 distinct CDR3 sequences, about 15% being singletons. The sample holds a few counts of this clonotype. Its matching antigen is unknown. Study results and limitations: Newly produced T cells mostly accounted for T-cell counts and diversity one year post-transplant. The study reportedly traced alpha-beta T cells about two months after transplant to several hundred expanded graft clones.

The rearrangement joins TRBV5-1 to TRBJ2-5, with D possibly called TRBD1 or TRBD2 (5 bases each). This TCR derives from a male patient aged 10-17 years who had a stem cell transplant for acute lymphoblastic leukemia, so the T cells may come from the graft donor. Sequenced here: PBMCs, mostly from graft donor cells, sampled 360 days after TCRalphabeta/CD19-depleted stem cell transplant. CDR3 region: CASSGSDSGETQYF. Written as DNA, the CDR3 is TGCGCCAGCAGCGGATCTGACAGCGGAGAGACCCAGTACTTC.